The 27 T cell receptor beta chains reported below all come from one sample, sequenced in a study of shared clonotypes between healthy human individuals. The method was immunoSEQ multiplex PCR; TCRdb's version includes in-frame clones alone and lacks a portion of them. The repertoire has approximately 530,000 clones, 90% to 97% of them found once; the top ten carry 0.05% to 0.08%. What was sequenced was naive CD4+ T cells sorted from blood. Subset meaning: CD45RA+ positively selected. The receptors come from a woman in her thirties in good health.

V is TRBV5-1 and J is TRBJ2-7, with 7 bases fitting TRBD1. The junction had 11 bases not matched to a gene; V was cut back by 4 bases and J by 7 bases. CDR1 SGHRS and CDR2 YFSETQ come from the germline V gene. CDR3 size: 14 residues. DNA for the CDR3: TGCGCCAGCAGCGAACGACAGGGCATGGGAGAGCAGTACTTC. Translated: CASSERQGMGEQYF.

This chain links TRBV27 with TRBJ1-5; D gene ambiguous. The ends were cut back, 3 bases at V and 4 bases at J, with 10 bases in the middle. There are 14 residues in the CDR3. Per the germline V gene, CDR1 is MNHEY and CDR2 is SMNVEV (reference sequence). The CDR3 spells CASSFTGMNQPQHF. The CDR3 bases are TGTGCCAGCAGTTTTACCGGGATGAATCAGCCCCAGCATTTT.

The genes are TRBV5-5 and TRBJ2-7; 13 bases are shared with TRBD2. The CDR3 has 16 residues. Germline CDR1 reads SGHKS; CDR2 reads YYEKEE (reference sequence). The trim removed 3 bases at V and 1 base at J, leaving 4 bases unmatched. The CDR3 region has the DNA TGTGCCAGCAGCTCTACTAGCGGGAGGGTTTCCTACGAGCAGTACTTC. Translating gives CASSSTSGRVSYEQYF.

Concerning this clone: The sample has other DNA sequences that encode this CDR3 too. The chain carries TRBV29-1 and TRBJ1-1; D uncertain. Germline assignment: CDR1 SQVTM and CDR2 ANQGSEA. V gave up 4 bases and J gave up 0 bases, with 6 bases separating them. The CDR3 length is 12 residues. CDR3 loop: CSVVTVNTEAFF. CDR3 coding DNA: TGCAGCGTTGTTACAGTGAACACTGAAGCTTTCTTT.

The gene calls are TRBV30 and TRBJ1-3; D not resolved. The CDR3 contains 13 residues. From germline, CDR1 is GTSNPN and CDR2 SVGIG (reference sequence). With 5 bases removed from V and 0 bases from J, the gap between germline ends came to 8 bases. CDR3 sequence (DNA): TGTGCCTGGGGGTTCCTCTCTGGAAACACCATATATTTT. Translated: CAWGFLSGNTIYF.

The chain is built from TRBV2 and TRBJ2-5, with 8 bases lining up with TRBD1. The V segment lost 6 bases and the J segment 5 bases; nucleotides outside the gene matches: 5. The CDR3 extends over 13 amino acids. Germline CDR1 is SNHLY and CDR2 is FYNNEI. The CDR3 here is CASSEDRVETQYF. DNA of the CDR3: TGTGCCAGCAGCGAGGACAGGGTTGAGACCCAGTACTTC.

The chain has TRBV19 and TRBJ1-5; tentative D call: TRBD1 (6 bases). CDR1 LNHDA and CDR2 SQIVND come from the germline V gene (reference sequence). With 5 bases removed from V and 0 bases from J, the gap between germline ends came to 11 bases. This CDR3 has 15 amino acids. The CDR3 protein is CASSLTGISNQPQHF. The CDR3, as DNA: TGTGCCAGTAGTTTAACAGGGATTAGCAATCAGCCCCAGCATTTT.

This clone was counted a single time. The CDR3: CASSATGQRNQPQHF. Written as DNA, the CDR3 is TGTGCCAGCTCAGCTACGGGACAGCGAAATCAGCCCCAGCATTTT. The V gene is TRBV18, the J gene TRBJ1-5, with TRBD1 matching over 7 bases. Germline V gene sequence: CDR1 KGHSH, CDR2 LQKENI. The CDR3 length is 15 residues. The V gene end was trimmed by 5 bases and the J gene end by 4 bases; junction bases not matched to a gene: 8.

This chain connects TRBV19 to TRBJ1-1, with D possibly being TRBD1 (5 bases). This CDR3 comprises 14 residues. The V gene's germline CDR1 is LNHDA and CDR2 SQIVND (reference sequence). V was cut by 1 base and J by 4 bases, with 10 bases left in between. The CDR3, as DNA: TGTGCCAGTAGTATAGGTGGGGCTCTCACTGAAGCTTTCTTT. Translating gives CASSIGGALTEAFF.

The chain joins TRBV11-2 to TRBJ2-1, with D maybe TRBD2 (6 bases). The germline CDR1 and CDR2 sequences are SGHAT and FQNNGV. V was trimmed by 6 bases and J by 6 bases, leaving 18 bases between them. The CDR3 spans 15 residues. The CDR3 loop reads CASRGLAGRPNEQFF. CDR3 in DNA: TGTGCCAGCAGAGGATTGGCGGGGCGCCCCAATGAGCAGTTCTTC. The whole variable domain, filled in from reference TRBV11-2 and TRBJ2-1, reads EAGVAQSPRYKIIEKRQSVAFWCNPISGHATLYWYQQILGQGPKLLIQFQNNGVVDDSQLPKDRFSAERLKGVDSTLKIQPAKLEDSAVYLCASRGLAGRPNEQFFGPGTRLTVL.

The chain uses TRBV5-1 and TRBJ2-1; the match to TRBD2 covers 9 bases. Trimming at V came to 1 base and at J to 8 bases, leaving 7 bases not matched to a gene. CDR1 is SGHRS and CDR2 is YFSETQ in the germline V gene. The CDR3 has 15 residues. CDR3 sequence: CASSLRPSGNHEQFF. The CDR3 DNA is TGCGCCAGCAGCTTGCGGCCTAGCGGGAACCATGAGCAGTTCTTC.

This chain connects TRBV7-3 to TRBJ2-3, with TRBD2 matching over 7 bases. The germline V gene encodes CDR1 SGHTA and CDR2 FQGTGA. The CDR3 totals 17 residues. V shed 1 base, J shed 2 bases, and the junction held 9 bases outside the gene matches. The CDR3 coding sequence is TGTGCCAGCAGCTTAATTTCGCTAGCGGTTTTCACAGATACGCAGTATTTT. It codes for CASSLISLAVFTDTQYF.

The rearrangement uses TRBV28 and TRBJ2-7; D perhaps matches TRBD2 (6 bases). This CDR3 contains 11 residues. The V gene lost 5 bases and the J gene lost 13 bases, with 15 bases spanning the gap. Germline CDR1 reads MDHEN; CDR2 reads SYDVKM. The CDR3 here is CASSGSGPHYF. The CDR3 nucleotides read TGTGCCAGCAGTGGTAGCGGTCCCCACTACTTC. Full variable domain (remainder filled in from reference TRBV28 and TRBJ2-7): DVKVTQSSRYLVKRTGEKVFLECVQDMDHENMFWYRQDPGLGLRLIYFSYDVKMKEKGDIPEGYSVSREKKERFSLILESASTNQTSMYLCASSGSGPHYFGPGTRLTVT.

The chain has TRBV5-6 and TRBJ1-2; maybe TRBD1 (5 bases). The CDR3 length is 16 residues. Trimming removed 3 bases at V and 3 bases at J, with 18 bases between. Per germline, CDR1 SGHDT and CDR2 YYEEEE. The CDR3 DNA is TGTGCCAGCAGCTCCTCCGACAGCCTCGTTGACTATGGCTACACCTTC. Amino acids: CASSSSDSLVDYGYTF.

The gene calls are TRBV6-6 and TRBJ1-5, with D possibly TRBD1 on 6 matching bases. Looked up from germline, CDR1 is MNHNY and CDR2 is SVGAGI (reference sequence). This CDR3 has 15 residues. The V end lost 6 bases, the J end lost 6 bases, and 18 bases lay between the germline ends. In nucleotides, the CDR3 is TGTGCCAGCAGAAGACAAGAGGGGGTAAGTCAGCCCCAGCATTTT. It translates to CASRRQEGVSQPQHF.

The rearrangement links TRBV28 to TRBJ1-5; 9 positions agree with TRBD1. CDR1 is MDHEN, CDR2 SYDVKM, per germline. Trimming cost V 6 bases and J 7 bases; bases outside gene matches: 10. The CDR3 is 15 amino acids. CDR3 sequence: CASSEGQGLGQPQHF. The DNA for the CDR3 is TGTGCCAGCAGCGAGGGACAGGGATTGGGGCAGCCCCAGCATTTT.

V is TRBV15 and J is TRBJ1-5, with D unresolved. The CDR3 totals 15 residues. Germline V CDR1 and CDR2: LNHNV, YYDKDF (reference sequence). V dropped 3 bases and J dropped 11 bases, with 20 bases sitting between them. CDR3 nucleotides: TGTGCCACCAGCAGGGCGGGCGGGCCCGGTGGGGCCCAGCATTTT. This sequence encodes CATSRAGGPGGAQHF.

This chain links TRBV4-2 with TRBJ2-1, with a weak D call TRBD1 (6 bases). Trimming left V 0 bases short and J 2 bases short, with 23 bases between. Germline V gives CDR1 LGHNA, CDR2 YNFKEQ. The CDR3 runs to 20 residues. Written as DNA, the CDR3 is TGTGCCAGCAGCCAAGACTTTGCAGGGGAAGAGGCGACAGCCTACAATGAGCAGTTCTTC. Residues: CASSQDFAGEEATAYNEQFF.

The chain couples TRBV10-3 to TRBJ2-7; tentatively, D is TRBD1 (5 bases). The V and J ends lost 9 bases and 2 bases respectively, with 11 bases between them. This CDR3 comprises 12 residues. The germline V gene has CDR1 ENHRY and CDR2 SYGVKD. The CDR3 protein is CAIPGQPYEQYF. The CDR3 nucleotides are TGTGCCATACCAGGACAACCCTACGAGCAGTACTTC.

The chain uses TRBV4-1 and TRBJ1-1; a weak D match, TRBD1 (6 bases). Trimming left V 0 bases short and J 0 bases short, with 20 bases between. This CDR3 is built from 19 residues. Germline CDR1 MGHRA, CDR2 YSYEKL. As DNA, the CDR3 is TGCGCCAGCAGCCAAGATTGGGGGGGGGTGACAGGTCTGAACACTGAAGCTTTCTTT. Its translation is CASSQDWGGVTGLNTEAFF.

The gene calls are TRBV11-2 and TRBJ2-7; TRBD2 aligns across 11 bases. V lost 5 bases, J lost 5 bases, and 8 bases stayed unmatched. This CDR3 has 15 amino acids. From germline, CDR1 is SGHAT and CDR2 FQNNGV. The DNA for the CDR3 is TGTGCCAGCAGCAGATTAGCGGGAGGGCTTGACGAGCAGTACTTC. Translated: CASSRLAGGLDEQYF.

The genes are TRBV5-5 and TRBJ2-5; 7 bases line up with TRBD2. The germline V gene has CDR1 SGHKS and CDR2 YYEKEE (reference sequence). The ends lost 4 bases at V and 5 bases at J; junction bases unmatched: 5. This CDR3 has 13 residues. DNA of the CDR3: TGTGCCAGCAGCGCGGGAGTCGGGGAGACCCAGTACTTC. Translating gives CASSAGVGETQYF. The whole variable domain, filled in from reference TRBV5-5 and TRBJ2-5, reads DAGVTQSPTHLIKTRGQQVTLRCSPISGHKSVSWYQQVLGQGPQFIFQYYEKEERGRGNFPDRFSARQFPNYSSELNVNALLLGDSALYLCASSAGVGETQYFGPGTRLLVL.

The chain is built from TRBV19 and TRBJ1-3; 9 bases fit TRBD1. With V trimmed by 2 bases and J by 4 bases, 3 bases remained unmatched. Germline CDR1 is LNHDA and CDR2 is SQIVND (reference sequence). The CDR3 totals 15 residues. This CDR3 reads CASSILQGAGNTIYF. In DNA form, the CDR3 reads TGTGCCAGTAGTATACTACAGGGGGCCGGAAACACCATATATTTT.

This chain connects TRBV5-1 to TRBJ2-7; D gene ambiguous. The length of the CDR3 is 14 residues. From germline, CDR1 is SGHRS and CDR2 YFSETQ. Trimming shortened V by 4 bases and J by 0 bases, and 11 bases separated the two germline ends. CDR3 bases: TGCGCCAGCAGCCCTTCGTCGCCCTCCTACGAGCAGTACTTC. It is translated as CASSPSSPSYEQYF.

The genes are TRBV6-5 and TRBJ1-5; a possible D gene is TRBD1 (6 bases). CDR1 is MNHEY, CDR2 SVGAGI, per germline. This CDR3 spans 15 amino acids. V gave up 5 bases and J gave up 4 bases, with 15 bases separating them. CDR3 protein: CASSPRQVENQPQHF. CDR3 DNA sequence: TGTGCCAGCAGTCCCCGACAGGTGGAAAATCAGCCCCAGCATTTT.

The rearrangement joins TRBV5-6 to TRBJ1-1; D not certain. This CDR3 spans 14 amino acids. Between the trimmed V and J ends, which lost 0 bases and 1 base, there was a span of 7 bases. CDR1 is SGHDT, CDR2 YYEEEE, per germline. CDR3 residues: CASSLDRRNTEAFF. The CDR3, as DNA: TGTGCCAGCAGCTTGGACAGACGGAACACTGAAGCTTTCTTT.

The J gene is TRBJ1-2, the V gene TRBV20-1; D unclear. Trimming took off 4 bases at V and 8 bases at J, with 11 bases between the two ends. Per the germline V gene, CDR1 is DFQATT and CDR2 is SNEGSKA (reference sequence). This CDR3 is 11 amino acids long. The CDR3 coding sequence is TGCAGTGCTACACTTTCAGCAGGCTACACCTTC. It encodes CSATLSAGYTF.